Listed here are 29 T cell receptor beta chains from one sample, sequenced in a study of cytomegalovirus exposure and HLA in healthy donors. The PCR ran on 60 Vbeta and 13 Jbeta primers. Some clones are missing from TCRdb's copy, which holds only in-frame ones; the method was immunoSEQ multiplex PCR. In the table there are roughly 92,000 clones, 6% to 9% of which are singletons. Material: PBMCs. All receptors come from a man aged 50-60 years in good health and CMV-seronegative.

J is TRBJ2-7 and V is TRBV5-1; 10 bases map to TRBD2. This CDR3 spans 14 amino acids. The V gene end was trimmed by 0 bases and the J gene end by 4 bases; junction bases not matched to a gene: 1. Germline CDR1 is SGHRS and CDR2 is YFSETQ. The CDR3 DNA reads TGCGCCAGCAGCTTGGGGACTAGCGGATACGAGCAGTACTTC. As protein: CASSLGTSGYEQYF.

The chain couples TRBV11-3 to TRBJ2-3; 8 nucleotides line up with TRBD1. Germline values: CDR1 SGHNT, CDR2 YENEEA. The CDR3 runs 16 residues. J was trimmed by 0 bases and V by 3 bases; bases with no gene match: 5. CDR3 DNA sequence: TGTGCCAGCAGCTTGACAGGGGACCTTAGCACAGATACGCAGTATTTT. This translates into CASSLTGDLSTDTQYF. Full variable domain (remainder filled in from reference TRBV11-3 and TRBJ2-3): EAGVVQSPRYKIIEKKQPVAFWCNPISGHNTLYWYLQNLGQGPELLIRYENEEAVDDSQLPKDRFSAERLKGVDSTLKIQPAELGDSAVYLCASSLTGDLSTDTQYFGPGTRLTVL.

This clone showed up just a few times. The rearrangement links TRBV28 to TRBJ2-3; 8 nucleotides match TRBD2. The V and J ends lost 3 bases and 1 base, in that order; junction bases with no gene match: 3. There are 15 residues in the CDR3. Per the germline V gene, CDR1 is MDHEN and CDR2 is SYDVKM. The CDR3 DNA follows: TGTGCCAGCAGTTTCGGAGCGGGAGGCACAGATACGCAGTATTTT. Translated, it gives CASSFGAGGTDTQYF.

This clone was seen more than once but under ten times. The chain recombines TRBV7-3 with TRBJ2-7, with D maybe TRBD2 (6 bases). The CDR3 is made up of 15 amino acids. Trimming stripped 5 bases from V and 0 bases from J, with 14 bases between. Germline V gene data show CDR1 as SGHTA and CDR2 as FQGTGA. The CDR3 DNA reads as TGTGCCAGCAGCCCCCGCGCGGGGAGCTCCTACGAGCAGTACTTC. Translation: CASSPRAGSSYEQYF.

The chain couples TRBV7-9 to TRBJ2-2; D might be TRBD1 (6 bases). The CDR3 consists of 16 residues. CDR1 is SEHNR, CDR2 FQNEAQ, per germline (reference sequence). Deletions cut 4 bases from V and 0 bases from J, with 12 bases between. CDR3 sequence reads: CASSSQDRPNTGELFF. In DNA, the CDR3 is TGTGCCAGCAGCTCTCAGGACAGACCGAACACCGGGGAGCTGTTTTTT.

The chain combines TRBV6-6 with TRBJ1-1; 9 bases fit TRBD1. The CDR3 is 15 amino acids. Germline CDR1 is MNHNY and CDR2 is SVGAGI (reference sequence). Unmatched junction bases numbered 11, after V lost 6 bases and J lost 6 bases. CDR3 nucleotide sequence: TGTGCCAGCAGGTATACCCTGGACAGGGGATCTGAAGCTTTCTTT. Its translation: CASRYTLDRGSEAFF.

The chain couples TRBV18 to TRBJ1-5; 8 bases map to TRBD1. The CDR3 has 15 amino acids. Trimming at V came to 6 bases and at J to 0 bases, leaving 4 bases not matched to a gene. Per germline, CDR1 KGHSH and CDR2 LQKENI. In DNA, the CDR3 is TGTGCCAGCTCCCCCGGGACAGGTAGCAATCAGCCCCAGCATTTT. It encodes CASSPGTGSNQPQHF.

This clone appeared a few times. V gene TRBV29-1 combines with J gene TRBJ1-1, with D hard to call. Germline V CDR1 and CDR2: SQVTM, ANQGSEA. The CDR3 is made up of 15 amino acids. V dropped 3 bases and J dropped 0 bases, with 14 bases sitting between them. Here the CDR3 reads CSVDLDTSMNTEAFF. The CDR3 nucleotides are TGCAGCGTTGACTTAGACACATCCATGAACACTGAAGCTTTCTTT.

The chain combines TRBV19 with TRBJ2-5; D gene uncertain. The CDR3 totals 16 residues. Germline CDR1 reads LNHDA; CDR2 reads SQIVND (reference sequence). The V end lost 2 bases, the J end lost 2 bases, and 15 bases lay between the germline ends. The chain's CDR3 is CASSISSVTFQETQYF. Here the CDR3 DNA reads TGTGCCAGTAGTATAAGTTCAGTGACTTTTCAAGAGACCCAGTACTTC.

The chain employs TRBV5-5 and TRBJ1-1; perhaps TRBD1 as D (5 bases). From germline, CDR1 is SGHKS and CDR2 YYEKEE (reference sequence). The CDR3 contains 14 residues. V lost 0 bases and J lost 0, with 6 bases in between. The CDR3 bases are TGTGCCAGCAGCTTGGGGGGCATGAACACTGAAGCTTTCTTT. Its protein is CASSLGGMNTEAFF.

The gene calls are TRBV28 and TRBJ2-7; no definite D call. V lost 2 bases and J 4 bases, leaving 6 bases between the germline ends. Germline V CDR1 and CDR2: MDHEN, SYDVKM. The CDR3 runs to 12 residues. CDR3 in DNA: TGTGCCAGCAGTTTACTGACATACGAGCAGTACTTC. It translates to CASSLLTYEQYF.

This clone has only a few counts. The chain employs TRBV28 and TRBJ2-1; 9 bases line up with TRBD1. V was pared by 3 bases and J by 8 bases, with 8 bases of the junction left unmatched. There are 15 residues in the CDR3. The germline gives CDR1 MDHEN, CDR2 SYDVKM. DNA for the CDR3: TGTGCCAGCAGTTTCTTCCTGGACAGGGGCGATGAGCAGTTCTTC. Translating gives CASSFFLDRGDEQFF. The entire variable domain, with the rest obtained from reference TRBV28 and TRBJ2-1, is as follows: DVKVTQSSRYLVKRTGEKVFLECVQDMDHENMFWYRQDPGLGLRLIYFSYDVKMKEKGDIPEGYSVSREKKERFSLILESASTNQTSMYLCASSFFLDRGDEQFFGPGTRLTVL.

This clone showed up just a few times. The rearrangement uses TRBV28 and TRBJ2-5; the D is unclear. Germline CDR1 reads MDHEN; CDR2 reads SYDVKM. V lost 5 bases to trimming and J lost 4 bases, with 8 bases between them. The CDR3 totals 12 residues. CDR3 sequence reads: CASSRFRETQYF. DNA for the CDR3: TGTGCCAGCAGTAGATTCAGAGAGACCCAGTACTTC.

This clone occurred a few times. The V call is TRBV29-1, the J call TRBJ1-2; 7 bases are shared with TRBD1. Germline V lookup: CDR1 SQVTM, CDR2 ANQGSEA. V dropped 4 bases and J dropped 5; count of bases not matched to a gene: 13. The CDR3 is 15 amino acids. The CDR3 DNA is TGCAGCGTTGCCCTCTACCCCGGGACAGAGTATGGCTACACCTTC. It codes for CSVALYPGTEYGYTF.

The chain carries TRBV6-5 and TRBJ1-2, with no clear D. Looked up from germline, CDR1 is MNHEY and CDR2 is SVGAGI. This CDR3 contains 12 residues. Trimming stripped 4 bases from V and 6 bases from J, with 9 bases between. The CDR3 nucleotides are TGTGCCAGCAGTTCGACTCGTAATGGCTACACCTTC. As protein: CASSSTRNGYTF.

This clone was seen only a few times. The J gene is TRBJ2-7, the V gene TRBV11-2, with D unresolved. The V end was cut by 1 base, the J end by 4 bases, with 11 bases between. Per germline, CDR1 SGHAT and CDR2 FQNNGV. The CDR3 length is 14 residues. In DNA form, the CDR3 reads TGTGCCAGCAGCTTAGTTCCCTTGGCTTACGAGCAGTACTTC. Residues: CASSLVPLAYEQYF.

There are a few counts of this clone. The V gene is TRBV28, the J gene TRBJ1-5; D call uncertain. This CDR3 has 15 amino acids. Germline values: CDR1 MDHEN, CDR2 SYDVKM. Trimming stripped 6 bases from V and 7 bases from J, with 19 bases between. Here the CDR3 reads CASRETSSLAQPQHF. In DNA, the CDR3 is TGTGCCAGCAGGGAGACCTCGAGCCTCGCCCAGCCCCAGCATTTT. The entire variable domain, with the rest obtained from reference TRBV28 and TRBJ1-5, is as follows: DVKVTQSSRYLVKRTGEKVFLECVQDMDHENMFWYRQDPGLGLRLIYFSYDVKMKEKGDIPEGYSVSREKKERFSLILESASTNQTSMYLCASRETSSLAQPQHFGDGTRLSIL.

Worth noting for this clone: Its ends do not fully match the called genes, so a read error is possible. The V gene is TRBV7-9, the J gene TRBJ1-2; D call uncertain. The length of the CDR3 is 13 residues. Germline assignment: CDR1 SEHNR and CDR2 FQNEAQ (reference sequence). The DNA for the CDR3 is TGTGCCAGAAGCTTCCCAGCTAACTATGGCTACACCTTC. It yields the protein CARSFPANYGYTF.

A few counts support this clone. This chain links TRBV10-1 with TRBJ2-3; 8 bases agree with TRBD1. The CDR3 totals 16 residues. Germline V gene sequence: CDR1 WNHNN, CDR2 SYGVQD (reference sequence). Trimming at V came to 5 bases and at J to 2 bases, leaving 9 bases not matched to a gene. The CDR3 is CASSPTDRGFTDTQYF. CDR3 DNA: TGCGCCAGCAGTCCGACCGACAGGGGTTTCACAGATACGCAGTATTTT.

The chain uses TRBV11-3 and TRBJ2-3; TRBD2 matches at 9 bases. Germline assignment: CDR1 SGHNT and CDR2 YENEEA. CDR3 size: 20 residues. V dropped 5 bases and J dropped 6; count of bases not matched to a gene: 24. The CDR3 DNA is TGTGCCAGCAGCGAACCCGGGACTAGCCCCGAGTCAGTTCTTAGTGATACGCAGTATTTT. This translates into CASSEPGTSPESVLSDTQYF. The variable domain in full, with the rest retrieved from reference TRBV11-3 and TRBJ2-3, is EAGVVQSPRYKIIEKKQPVAFWCNPISGHNTLYWYLQNLGQGPELLIRYENEEAVDDSQLPKDRFSAERLKGVDSTLKIQPAELGDSAVYLCASSEPGTSPESVLSDTQYFGPGTRLTVL.

There are a few counts of this clone. Additional DNA sequences in this sample encode the identical CDR3. The rearrangement uses TRBV18 and TRBJ1-1; D remains ambiguous. This CDR3 is 12 amino acids long. Between the trimmed V and J ends, which lost 1 base and 7 bases, there was a span of 7 bases. Germline values: CDR1 KGHSH, CDR2 LQKENI. The CDR3 coding sequence is TGTGCCAGCTCACCACGTCGCGATGAAGCTTTCTTT. This sequence encodes CASSPRRDEAFF.

The chain employs TRBV7-2 and TRBJ1-4; the D is unclear. Deletions cut 5 bases from V and 7 bases from J, with 11 bases between. CDR1 is SGHTA and CDR2 is FQGNSA in the germline V gene. CDR3 length equals 13 residues. CDR3 coding DNA: TGTGCCAGCAGCCGAGAGGTGGGTGAAAAACTGTTTTTT. This codes for CASSREVGEKLFF.

The chain recombines TRBV27 with TRBJ2-7, with TRBD2 as a possible D gene (5 bases). In germline, CDR1 is MNHEY, CDR2 SMNVEV (reference sequence). V lost 0 bases and J lost 0, with 21 bases in between. CDR3 length: 19 amino acids. In DNA form, the CDR3 reads TGTGCCAGCAGTTTATCCCCTCCTACGAGCGGTGTGCGCTCCTACGAGCAGTACTTC. As protein: CASSLSPPTSGVRSYEQYF.

This clone showed up just a few times. This chain joins TRBV28 and TRBJ2-5; 10 positions match TRBD1. The CDR3 is 14 residues long. CDR1 MDHEN and CDR2 SYDVKM come from the germline V gene. V trimming: 6 bases; J trimming: 5 bases; junction bases outside the gene matches: 6. CDR3 sequence: CASRSGTGVETQYF. In DNA, the CDR3 is TGTGCCAGCAGGTCCGGGACAGGGGTGGAGACCCAGTACTTC.

The chain employs TRBV6-4 and TRBJ2-1; D may be TRBD1 (5 bases). CDR1 and CDR2 from the germline V gene are MRHNA and SNTAGT. Trimming took off 5 bases at V and 0 bases at J, with 11 bases between the two ends. This CDR3 is 15 amino acids long. CDR3 protein: CASSPTGNSYNEQFF. In DNA form, the CDR3 reads TGTGCCAGCAGTCCCACAGGAAACTCCTACAATGAGCAGTTCTTC.

This clone was counted between two and nine times. The chain joins TRBV5-4 to TRBJ2-7, with TRBD1 matching over 7 bases. Unmatched junction bases numbered 7, after V lost 4 bases and J lost 0 bases. CDR1 and CDR2 from the germline V gene are SGHNT and YYREEE (reference sequence). The CDR3 has 15 residues. The CDR3 DNA sequence: TGTGCCAGCAGCGTAGGGACAGCTAGCTCCTACGAGCAGTACTTC. It specifies CASSVGTASSYEQYF.

This chain links TRBV5-4 with TRBJ1-4, with 7 positions matching TRBD1. There are 13 residues in the CDR3. Per germline, CDR1 SGHNT and CDR2 YYREEE (reference sequence). Losses at the gene ends were 3 bases for V and 5 bases for J; bases not matched to a gene: 1. The CDR3 DNA sequence: TGTGCCAGCAGCTCGGACAGGAATGAAAAACTGTTTTTT. Its protein product is CASSSDRNEKLFF.

The chain employs TRBV5-3 and TRBJ2-1, with D perhaps TRBD1 (6 bases). TRBV5-3 is recorded as an ORF, its role being uncertain. This CDR3 comprises 17 residues. Trimming cost V 1 base and J 5 bases, with 19 bases left between them. The CDR3 reads CARSLPPQGLSDNEQFF. CDR3 in DNA: TGTGCCAGAAGCTTGCCCCCGCAGGGGCTATCGGACAATGAGCAGTTCTTC.

This clone was observed a few times. The chain couples TRBV5-1 to TRBJ1-2; 7 positions match TRBD1. This CDR3 is built from 14 residues. The junction had 5 bases not matched to a gene; V was cut back by 4 bases and J by 2 bases. Germline V gene sequence: CDR1 SGHRS, CDR2 YFSETQ. CDR3 DNA: TGCGCCAGCAGCCTGGGACAGTCAAACTATGGCTACACCTTC. It is translated as CASSLGQSNYGYTF.